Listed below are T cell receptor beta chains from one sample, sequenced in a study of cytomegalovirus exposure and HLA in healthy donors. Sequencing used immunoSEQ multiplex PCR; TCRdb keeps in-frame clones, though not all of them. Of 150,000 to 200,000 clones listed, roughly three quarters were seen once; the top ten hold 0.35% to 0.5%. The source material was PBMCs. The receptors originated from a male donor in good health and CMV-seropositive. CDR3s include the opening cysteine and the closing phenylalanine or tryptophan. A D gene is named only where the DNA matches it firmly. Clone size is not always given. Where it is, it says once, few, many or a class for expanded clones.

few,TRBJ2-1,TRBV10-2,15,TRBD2,CASSLGLAGAREQFF,TGCGCCAGCAGTCTCGGACTAGCGGGGGCGCGTGAGCAGTTCTTC
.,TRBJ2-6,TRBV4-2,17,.,CASSQGPLSSGANVLTF,TGTGCCAGCAGCCAAGGCCCCCTGAGCTCTGGGGCCAACGTCCTGACTTTC
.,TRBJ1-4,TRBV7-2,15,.,CASSGAAIKLGKLFF,TGTGCCAGCAGCGGAGCTGCTATCAAACTGGGAAAACTGTTTTTT
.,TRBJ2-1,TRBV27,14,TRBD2,CASSIPGLGNEQFF,TGTGCCAGCAGTATTCCGGGACTAGGGAATGAGCAGTTCTTC
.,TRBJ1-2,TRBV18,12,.,CATSVRGDGYTF,TGTGCCACCTCAGTCAGGGGCGATGGCTACACCTTC
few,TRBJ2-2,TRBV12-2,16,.,CASRCWHRAHTGELFF,TGTGCAAGTCGCTGCTGGCACAGGGCGCACACCGGGGAGCTGTTTTTT
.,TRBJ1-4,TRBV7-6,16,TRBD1,CASSIGSQTGAEKLFF,TGTGCCAGCAGCATCGGTTCTCAGACAGGGGCTGAAAAACTGTTTTTT
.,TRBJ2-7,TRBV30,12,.,CAWTPRGYEQYF,TGTGCCTGGACCCCCCGGGGGTACGAGCAGTACTTC
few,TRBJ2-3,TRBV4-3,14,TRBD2,CASSQSGTSDTQYF,TGCGCCAGCAGCCAGTCCGGGACTAGTGATACGCAGTATTTT
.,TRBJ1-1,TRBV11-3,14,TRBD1,CASSLAGQGTEAFF,TGTGCCAGCAGCTTAGCAGGACAGGGGACTGAAGCTTTCTTT
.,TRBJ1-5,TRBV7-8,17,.,CASSPPYSQQNNQPQHF,TGTGCCAGCAGCCCTCCCTACTCCCAACAGAACAACCAGCCCCAGCATTTT
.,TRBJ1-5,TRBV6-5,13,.,CASSYGHKKPQHF,TGTGCCAGCAGTTACGGCCATAAGAAGCCCCAGCATTTT
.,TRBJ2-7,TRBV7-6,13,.,CASSSGQTYEQYF,TGTGCCAGCAGCTCCGGACAAACCTACGAGCAGTACTTC
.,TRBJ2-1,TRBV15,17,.,CATSRDMAGSSYNEQFF,TGTGCCACCAGCAGAGATATGGCGGGTAGCTCCTACAATGAGCAGTTCTTC
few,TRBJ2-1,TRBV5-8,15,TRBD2,CASRLAGVNYNEQFF,TGTGCCAGCCGGTTAGCGGGGGTGAACTACAATGAGCAGTTCTTC
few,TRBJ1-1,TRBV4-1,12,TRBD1,CASSQGQGRAFF,TGCGCCAGCAGCCAAGGACAGGGAAGGGCTTTCTTT
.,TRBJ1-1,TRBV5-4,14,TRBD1,CASSQSTGGTEAFF,TGTGCCAGCAGCCAATCGACAGGGGGCACTGAAGCTTTCTTT
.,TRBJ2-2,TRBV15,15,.,CATSSHLGGPGELFF,TGTGCCACCAGTAGTCACCTAGGCGGTCCCGGGGAGCTGTTTTTT
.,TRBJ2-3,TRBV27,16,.,CASSFIRGSSTDTQYF,TGTGCCAGCAGTTTCATCAGGGGTTCTAGCACAGATACGCAGTATTTT
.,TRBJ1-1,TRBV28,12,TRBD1,CASSQDRTEAFF,TGTGCCAGCAGCCAGGACAGGACCGAAGCTTTCTTT
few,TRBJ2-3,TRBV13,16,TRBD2,CASSPGSGSATDTQYF,TGTGCCAGCAGCCCCGGTAGCGGGAGCGCGACAGATACGCAGTATTTT
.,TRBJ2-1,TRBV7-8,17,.,CASSLRLATPGANEQFF,TGTGCCAGCAGCTTGCGGCTAGCGACCCCTGGAGCCAATGAGCAGTTCTTC
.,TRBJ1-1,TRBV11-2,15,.,CASSFEAGHNTEAFF,TGTGCCAGCAGCTTCGAGGCGGGGCACAACACTGAAGCTTTCTTT
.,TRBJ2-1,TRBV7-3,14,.,CASSWTGSYNEQFF,TGTGCCAGCAGCTGGACTGGCTCCTACAATGAGCAGTTCTTC
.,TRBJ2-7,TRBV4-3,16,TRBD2,CASSQGGLAGGGEQYF,TGCGCCAGCAGCCAGGGGGGACTAGCGGGAGGGGGGGAGCAGTACTTC
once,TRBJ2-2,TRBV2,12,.,CASTGFPGELFF,TGTGCCAGCACGGGATTCCCCGGGGAGCTGTTTTTT
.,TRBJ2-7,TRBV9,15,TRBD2,CASSVGTSGEYEQYF,TGTGCCAGCAGCGTTGGGACTAGCGGGGAATACGAGCAGTACTTC
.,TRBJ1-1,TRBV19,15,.,CASSIGGLTNTEAFF,TGTGCCAGTAGTATTGGGGGGTTGACGAACACTGAAGCTTTCTTT
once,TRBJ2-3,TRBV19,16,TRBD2,CASNPSGRVSTDTQYF,TGTGCCAGTAACCCTAGCGGGAGGGTTAGCACAGATACGCAGTATTTT
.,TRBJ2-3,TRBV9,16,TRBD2,CASSVSTSGGANTQYF,TGTGCCAGCAGCGTATCTACTAGCGGGGGGGCAAATACGCAGTATTTT
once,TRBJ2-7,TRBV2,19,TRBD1,CASSVRGDRGRKYFYEQYF,TGTGCCAGCAGTGTCAGGGGGGACAGGGGGCGAAAGTATTTCTACGAGCAGTACTTC
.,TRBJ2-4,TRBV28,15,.,CACLEGRRGKNIQYF,TGTGCCTGTTTAGAGGGACGGCGGGGCAAAAACATTCAGTACTTC
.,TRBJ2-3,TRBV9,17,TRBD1,CASSVTGQGPSTDTQYF,TGTGCCAGCAGCGTAACCGGACAGGGCCCAAGCACAGATACGCAGTATTTT
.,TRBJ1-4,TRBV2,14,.,CASSAIVTNEKLFF,TGTGCCAGCAGTGCAATTGTTACTAATGAAAAACTGTTTTTT
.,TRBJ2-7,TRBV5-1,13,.,CASSLGDIREQYF,TGCGCCAGCAGCTTGGGGGACATCCGCGAGCAGTACTTC
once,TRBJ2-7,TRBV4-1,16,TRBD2,CASSQGQGLAGDEQYF,TGCGCCAGCAGCCAAGGCCAGGGACTAGCGGGGGACGAGCAGTACTTC
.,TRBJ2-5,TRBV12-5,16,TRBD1,CASGLVPGRGPETQYF,TGTGCTAGTGGTTTGGTACCGGGCAGGGGGCCAGAGACCCAGTACTTC
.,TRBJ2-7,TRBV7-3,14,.,CASTFKGEDYEQYF,TGTGCCAGCACCTTTAAGGGGGAAGACTACGAGCAGTACTTC
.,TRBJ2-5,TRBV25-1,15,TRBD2,CASSDTSGSRETQYF,TGTGCCAGCAGTGACACTAGCGGGAGTAGGGAGACCCAGTACTTC
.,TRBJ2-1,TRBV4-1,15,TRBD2,CASSHLAGSYNEQFF,TGCGCCAGCAGCCATCTAGCGGGCTCCTACAATGAGCAGTTCTTC
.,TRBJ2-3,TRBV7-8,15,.,CASSLGGSVGDTQYF,TGTGCCAGCAGCTTAGGTGGTAGTGTTGGAGATACGCAGTATTTT
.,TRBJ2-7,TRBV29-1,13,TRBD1,CSATGTGSYEQYF,TGCAGCGCTACCGGGACAGGTTCCTACGAGCAGTACTTC
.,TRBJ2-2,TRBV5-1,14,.,CASRLATNTGELFF,TGCGCCAGCAGACTAGCCACAAACACCGGGGAGCTGTTTTTT
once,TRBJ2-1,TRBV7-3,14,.,CASSSSGSYNEQFF,TGTGCCAGCAGCAGTAGTGGCTCCTACAATGAGCAGTTCTTC